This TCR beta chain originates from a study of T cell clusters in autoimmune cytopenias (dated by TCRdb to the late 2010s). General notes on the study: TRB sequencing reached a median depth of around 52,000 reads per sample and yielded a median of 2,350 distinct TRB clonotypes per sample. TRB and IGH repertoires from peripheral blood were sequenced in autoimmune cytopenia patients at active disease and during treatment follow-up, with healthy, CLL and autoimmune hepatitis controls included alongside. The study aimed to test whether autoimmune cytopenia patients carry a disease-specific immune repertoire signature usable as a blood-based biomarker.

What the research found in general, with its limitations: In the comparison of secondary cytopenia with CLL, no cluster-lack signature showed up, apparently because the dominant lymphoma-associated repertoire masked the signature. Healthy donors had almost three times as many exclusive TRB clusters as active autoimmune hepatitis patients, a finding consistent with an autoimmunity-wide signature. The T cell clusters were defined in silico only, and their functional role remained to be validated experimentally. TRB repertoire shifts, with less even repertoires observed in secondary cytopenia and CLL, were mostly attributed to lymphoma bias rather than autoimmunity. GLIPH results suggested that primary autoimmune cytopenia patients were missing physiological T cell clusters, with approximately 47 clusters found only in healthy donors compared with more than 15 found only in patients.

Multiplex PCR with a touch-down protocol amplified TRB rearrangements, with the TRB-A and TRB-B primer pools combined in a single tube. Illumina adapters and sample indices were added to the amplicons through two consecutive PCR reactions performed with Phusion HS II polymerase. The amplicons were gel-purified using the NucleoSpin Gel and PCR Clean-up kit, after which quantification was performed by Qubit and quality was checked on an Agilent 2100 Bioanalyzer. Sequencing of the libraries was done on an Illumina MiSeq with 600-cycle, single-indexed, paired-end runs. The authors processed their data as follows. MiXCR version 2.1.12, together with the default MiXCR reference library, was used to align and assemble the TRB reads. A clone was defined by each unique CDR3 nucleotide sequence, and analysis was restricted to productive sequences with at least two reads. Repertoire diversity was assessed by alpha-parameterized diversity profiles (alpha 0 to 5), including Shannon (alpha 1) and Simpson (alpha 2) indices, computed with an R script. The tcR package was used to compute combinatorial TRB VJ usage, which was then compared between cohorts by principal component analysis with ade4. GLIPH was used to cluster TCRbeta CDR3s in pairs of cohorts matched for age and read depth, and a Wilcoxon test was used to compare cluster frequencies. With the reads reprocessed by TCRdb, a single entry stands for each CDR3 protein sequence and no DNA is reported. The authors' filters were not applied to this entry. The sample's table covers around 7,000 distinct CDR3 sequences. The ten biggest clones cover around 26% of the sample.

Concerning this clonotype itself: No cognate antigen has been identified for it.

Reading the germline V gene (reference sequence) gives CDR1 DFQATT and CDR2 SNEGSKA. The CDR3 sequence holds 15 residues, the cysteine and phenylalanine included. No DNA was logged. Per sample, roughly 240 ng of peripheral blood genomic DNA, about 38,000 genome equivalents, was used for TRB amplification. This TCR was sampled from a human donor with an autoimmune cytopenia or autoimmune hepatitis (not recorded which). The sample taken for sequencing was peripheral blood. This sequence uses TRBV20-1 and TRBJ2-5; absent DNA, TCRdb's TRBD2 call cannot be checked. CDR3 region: CSATRSGRALETQYF.